The present T cell receptor beta chain was sequenced within a study of blood T cell repertoires in COVID-19. The CDR3 runs 14 residues. Germline trimming cut 6 bases from V and 2 bases from J; bases unmatched to any gene: 3. CDR1 is LGHDT and CDR2 is YNNKEL in the germline V gene (reference sequence). Data came from immunoSEQ multiplex PCR; TCRdb stores just in-frame clones and leaves some out. Altogether about 160,000 clones are present, about 83% being singletons, with the ten largest covering around 10%. Sequencing was performed on peripheral blood. The receptor comes from a woman in her seventies with COVID-19, enrolled during active disease. V gene TRBV3-1 (or the pseudogene TRBV3-2) combines with J gene TRBJ1-5, with 8 bases matching TRBD1. Here the CDR3 reads CASSPTGGNQPQHF. The CDR3 DNA is TGTGCCAGCAGTCCGACAGGGGGCAATCAGCCCCAGCATTTT.